The rows below give T cell receptor beta chains drawn from one sample of a study of T cell changes during pregnancy in multiple sclerosis. The protocol was immunoSEQ multiplex PCR, while the TCRdb copy is restricted to in-frame clones and leaves out a portion. The sample contains more than 80,000 clones, 80% to 95% of which appear only once. The material was peripheral blood, obtained after pregnancy. The receptors originated from a female donor with multiple sclerosis, enrolled in a pregnancy study. Each CDR3 is given with its conserved first and last residue. A D gene is named only where the DNA matches it firmly. Size tells how often a clone was seen (once, few, many) or the class of an expanded clone, and some rows leave it out.

d_gene,v_gene,abundance,j_gene,CDR3aa,CDR3nt
.,TRBV4-2,.,TRBJ2-7,CASSQDPMDEQYF,TGTGCCAGCAGCCAAGACCCTATGGACGAGCAGTACTTC
.,TRBV28,.,TRBJ1-2,CASSWSREEPNYGYTF,TGTGCCAGCAGTTGGAGCAGGGAGGAACCTAACTATGGCTACACCTTC
TRBD2,TRBV27,.,TRBJ2-3,CASSPTSGGFTDTQYF,TGTGCCAGCAGTCCTACTAGCGGGGGGTTCACAGATACGCAGTATTTT
TRBD2,TRBV7-9,.,TRBJ2-1,CASSSPSGGIYNEQFF,TGTGCCAGCAGCTCGCCTAGCGGGGGCATCTACAATGAGCAGTTCTTC
TRBD1,TRBV28,.,TRBJ1-3,CASSTHRGLSGNTIYF,TGTGCCAGCAGCACCCACAGGGGGCTCTCTGGAAACACCATATATTTT
TRBD2,TRBV5-1,.,TRBJ2-5,CASSTRTSGGFQETQYF,TGCGCCAGCAGCACCCGGACTAGCGGGGGGTTCCAAGAGACCCAGTACTTC
.,TRBV5-1,.,TRBJ1-4,CASSSSTGNNEKLFF,TGCGCCAGCAGCTCCTCAACAGGGAACAATGAAAAACTGTTTTTT
TRBD1,TRBV9,.,TRBJ1-4,CASSRRTGPNEKLFF,TGTGCCAGCAGCCGTAGGACAGGGCCTAATGAAAAACTGTTTTTT
.,TRBV27,.,TRBJ2-7,CASSLFGVAYEQYF,TGTGCCAGCAGTTTATTCGGAGTAGCCTACGAGCAGTACTTC
.,TRBV30,few,TRBJ1-2,CAWWVPTRQARSGYTF,TGTGCCTGGTGGGTCCCTACTCGACAGGCTCGGTCGGGCTACACCTTC
.,TRBV27,.,TRBJ2-3,CASSLAGTVTDTQYF,TGTGCCAGCAGTTTAGCGGGGACGGTCACAGATACGCAGTATTTT
.,TRBV5-1,.,TRBJ1-1,CASGQKGYTEAFF,TGCGCCAGCGGACAGAAGGGCTACACTGAAGCTTTCTTT
.,TRBV5-1,.,TRBJ2-3,CASSLVGQGGSTDTQYF,TGCGCCAGCAGCTTGGTGGGGCAGGGAGGAAGCACAGATACGCAGTATTTT
.,TRBV2,.,TRBJ1-4,CASSGLQGGEKLFF,TGTGCCAGCAGTGGGTTGCAGGGAGGCGAAAAACTGTTTTTT
.,TRBV10-1,.,TRBJ1-2,CASSESTGLGYGYTF,TGCGCCAGCAGTGAGTCGACAGGTCTTGGCTATGGCTACACCTTC
.,TRBV2,.,TRBJ2-3,CASSRTDTQYF,TGTGCCAGCAGCCGGACAGATACGCAGTATTTT
TRBD1,TRBV27,.,TRBJ1-1,CASSTGTGIQNTEAFF,TGTGCCAGCAGCACCGGGACAGGGATACAGAACACTGAAGCTTTCTTT
TRBD2,TRBV30,.,TRBJ2-1,CAWRLLAGPQFF,TGTGCCTGGAGACTCCTAGCGGGGCCGCAGTTCTTC
TRBD1,TRBV6-1,.,TRBJ1-1,CASSASLQGRAFF,TGTGCCAGCAGTGCATCGTTACAGGGGCGAGCTTTCTTT
.,TRBV28,.,TRBJ2-7,CASTGSASYEQYF,TGTGCCAGCACAGGCTCGGCTTCCTACGAGCAGTACTTC
TRBD1,TRBV29-1,.,TRBJ2-1,CSVPGQGTIYNEQFF,TGCAGCGTCCCGGGACAGGGGACGATCTACAATGAGCAGTTCTTC
TRBD1,TRBV11-1,once,TRBJ1-2,CASSLPDRGGGYTF,TGTGCCAGCAGCTTACCGGACAGGGGAGGTGGCTACACCTTC
.,TRBV27,.,TRBJ1-4,CASGRSEKLFF,TGTGCCAGCGGTCGGAGTGAAAAACTGTTTTTT
.,TRBV18,.,TRBJ2-5,CASSPGSAGPETQYF,TGTGCCAGCTCACCGGGTTCGGCAGGGCCGGAGACCCAGTACTTC
.,TRBV18,.,TRBJ2-3,CASSPPGLSTDTQYF,TGTGCCAGCTCACCACCGGGACTGAGCACAGATACGCAGTATTTT
TRBD2,TRBV5-1,.,TRBJ2-6,CASSVLLAGGGGANVLTF,TGCGCCAGCAGCGTCCTACTAGCGGGAGGAGGAGGGGCCAACGTCCTGACTTTC
.,TRBV7-2,.,TRBJ2-3,CASSLEGTDTQYF,TGTGCCAGCAGCCTCGAGGGCACAGATACGCAGTATTTT
TRBD1,TRBV6-6,.,TRBJ2-5,CASSRLGQGVRETQYF,TGTGCCAGCAGTAGATTGGGACAGGGTGTGCGAGAGACCCAGTACTTC
TRBD1,TRBV7-9,.,TRBJ2-5,CASSFGQGGETQYF,TGTGCCAGCAGCTTTGGACAGGGGGGAGAGACCCAGTACTTC
TRBD1,TRBV28,.,TRBJ2-1,CASSLGGTGEGNEQFF,TGTGCCAGCAGTTTAGGTGGGACAGGGGAGGGCAATGAGCAGTTCTTC
.,TRBV7-9,.,TRBJ2-2,CASSLTLTTTGELFF,TGTGCCAGCAGCTTAACCCTGACTACCACCGGGGAGCTGTTTTTT
TRBD1,TRBV19,once,TRBJ2-7,CASSPGTAVTYEQYF,TGTGCCAGTAGCCCAGGGACAGCGGTTACCTACGAGCAGTACTTC